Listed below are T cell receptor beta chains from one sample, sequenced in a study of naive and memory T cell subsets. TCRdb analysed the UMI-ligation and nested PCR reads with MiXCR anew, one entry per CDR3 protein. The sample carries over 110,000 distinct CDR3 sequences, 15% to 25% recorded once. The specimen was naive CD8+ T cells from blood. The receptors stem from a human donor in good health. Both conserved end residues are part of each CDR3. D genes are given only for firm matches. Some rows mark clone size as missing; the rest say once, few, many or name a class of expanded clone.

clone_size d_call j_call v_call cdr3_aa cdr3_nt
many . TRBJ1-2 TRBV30 CVAENNGYTF TGTGTCGCCGAAAATAATGGCTACACCTTC
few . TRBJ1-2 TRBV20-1 CSAIRLGDYGYTF TGCAGTGCCATAAGGTTGGGGGACTATGGCTACACCTTC
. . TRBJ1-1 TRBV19 CASIPRMNTEAFF TGTGCCAGTATTCCTCGGATGAACACTGAAGCTTTCTTT
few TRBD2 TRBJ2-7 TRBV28 CASSLPGTSYEQYF TGTGCCAGCAGTTTACCCGGGACTAGCTACGAGCAGTACTTC
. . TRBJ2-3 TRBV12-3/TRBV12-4 CASIAISTDTQYF TGTGCCAGCATCGCCATCAGCACAGATACGCAGTATTTT
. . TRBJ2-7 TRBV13 CASSSSLSYEQYF TGTGCCAGCAGCAGCAGCCTGTCCTACGAGCAGTACTTC
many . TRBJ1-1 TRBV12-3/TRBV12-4 CASSLEGTEAFF TGTGCCAGCAGTTTAGAAGGCACTGAAGCTTTCTTT
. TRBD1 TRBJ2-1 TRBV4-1 CASSHWTGGYREQFF TGCGCCAGCAGCCACTGGACAGGGGGGTATCGTGAGCAGTTCTTC
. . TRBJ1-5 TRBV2 CASSELSGVQPQHF TGTGCCAGCAGTGAGTTATCGGGAGTTCAGCCCCAGCATTTT
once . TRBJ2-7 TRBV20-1 CSARFLDSYEQYF TGCAGTGCTAGATTTCTCGACTCCTACGAGCAGTACTTC
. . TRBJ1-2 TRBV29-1 CSVEAERNYGYTF TGCAGCGTTGAAGCAGAACGAAACTATGGCTACACCTTC
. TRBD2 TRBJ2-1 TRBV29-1 CSVELAGEYNEQFF TGCAGCGTTGAACTAGCGGGGGAATACAATGAGCAGTTCTTC
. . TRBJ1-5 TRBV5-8 CASRAPQHF TGTGCCAGCAGGGCCCCCCAGCATTTT
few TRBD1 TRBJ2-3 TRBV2 CASSDSRDRGDTQYF TGTGCCAGCAGTGACTCCCGGGACAGGGGTGATACGCAGTATTTT
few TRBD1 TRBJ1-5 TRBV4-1 CASSQEGTDSNQPQHF TGCGCCAGCAGCCAAGAGGGGACAGATAGCAATCAGCCCCAGCATTTT
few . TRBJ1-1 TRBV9 CASSAFGEGTEAFF TGTGCCAGCAGCGCCTTCGGGGAGGGGACTGAAGCTTTCTTT
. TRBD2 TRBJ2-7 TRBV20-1 CSSYLSSGWPREQYF TGCAGTTCGTACCTCTCTAGCGGATGGCCCAGGGAGCAGTACTTC
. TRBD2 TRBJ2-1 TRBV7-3 CASSLTWGLAPNEQFF TGTGCCAGCAGCTTAACATGGGGACTAGCGCCCAATGAGCAGTTCTTC
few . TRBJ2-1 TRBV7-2 CASSLVGPYNEQFF TGTGCCAGCAGCTTAGTGGGGCCATACAATGAGCAGTTCTTC
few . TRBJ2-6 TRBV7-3 CASSLQGGANVLTF TGTGCCAGCAGCTTACAAGGTGGGGCCAACGTCCTGACTTTC
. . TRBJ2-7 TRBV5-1 CASSIRARDWEQYF TGCGCCAGCAGCATCCGGGCTCGCGATTGGGAGCAGTACTTC
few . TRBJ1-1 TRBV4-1 CASSQDDTGWTEAFF TGCGCCAGCAGCCAGGACGATACAGGTTGGACTGAAGCTTTCTTT
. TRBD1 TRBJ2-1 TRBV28 CASSKDRENEQFF TGTGCCAGCAGCAAGGACAGGGAGAATGAGCAGTTCTTC
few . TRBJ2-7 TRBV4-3 CASSQARGGYEQYF TGCGCCAGCAGCCAAGCCCGAGGGGGATACGAGCAGTACTTC
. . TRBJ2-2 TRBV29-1 CSVFKPGTTGELFF TGCAGCGTTTTCAAGCCGGGAACCACCGGGGAGCTGTTTTTT
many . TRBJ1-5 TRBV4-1 CASSQESGVQPQHF TGCGCCAGCAGCCAAGAATCCGGGGTTCAGCCCCAGCATTTT
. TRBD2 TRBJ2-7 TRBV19 CASSQGLAGTYEQYF TGTGCCAGTAGTCAAGGACTAGCGGGGACCTACGAGCAGTACTTC
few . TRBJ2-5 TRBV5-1 CASAVPGLETQYF TGCGCCAGCGCCGTCCCGGGACTAGAGACCCAGTACTTC
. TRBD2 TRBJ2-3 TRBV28 CASSSPPRLAEEDTQYF TGTGCCAGCAGTTCACCCCCCCGACTAGCGGAAGAAGATACGCAGTATTTT
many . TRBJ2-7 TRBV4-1 CASSQDWSSYEQYF TGCGCCAGCAGCCAAGATTGGAGCTCCTACGAGCAGTACTTC
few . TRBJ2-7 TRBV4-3 CASSQDSYYEQYF TGCGCCAGCAGCCAAGACTCGTACTACGAGCAGTACTTC
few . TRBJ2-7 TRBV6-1 CASSEEEGMGLGEQYF TGTGCCAGCAGTGAAGAAGAGGGGATGGGTTTGGGCGAGCAGTACTTC